A selection of T cell receptor beta chains follows, all from one sample in a study of T cell changes during pregnancy in multiple sclerosis. Assay: immunoSEQ multiplex PCR; the TCRdb copy retains only in-frame clones and omits some. The table lists some 37,000 clones, 92% of them singletons, with approximately 1.1% in the top ten. Sequences were obtained from PBMCs (not recorded whether the cells were cultured). The receptor source for this set is a female donor with multiple sclerosis, enrolled in a pregnancy study. Both conserved end residues are part of each CDR3. The order of the fields is J gene, D gene, clone size, V gene, CDR3 protein, CDR3 DNA. D genes are given only for firm matches. The size of a clone is reported for some rows only, either as once, few or many, or as a class for expanded clones.

J: TRBJ2-1
D: -
size: -
V: TRBV4-1
CDR3: CASSQRISSSYNEQFF
DNA: TGCGCCAGCAGCCAAAGGATTTCTAGCTCCTACAATGAGCAGTTCTTC

J: TRBJ2-1
D: TRBD2
size: -
V: TRBV2
CDR3: CASRDFLLAGGYNEQFF
DNA: TGTGCCAGCAGAGACTTCCTACTAGCGGGAGGCTACAATGAGCAGTTCTTC

J: TRBJ2-1
D: -
size: -
V: TRBV11-3
CDR3: CASSLASYNEQFF
DNA: TGTGCCAGCAGCTTAGCCTCCTACAATGAGCAGTTCTTC

J: TRBJ2-7
D: -
size: -
V: TRBV28
CDR3: CASTERAPTSYEQYF
DNA: TGTGCCAGCACCGAGCGGGCACCCACCTCCTACGAGCAGTACTTC

J: TRBJ2-3
D: -
size: -
V: TRBV10-3
CDR3: CAISEDTDTQYF
DNA: TGTGCCATCAGTGAGGACACAGATACGCAGTATTTT

J: TRBJ1-2
D: -
size: -
V: TRBV5-1
CDR3: CASIPRDLDAKGYTF
DNA: TGCGCCAGCATTCCCCGAGACCTTGATGCTAAGGGCTACACCTTC

J: TRBJ1-1
D: -
size: -
V: TRBV30
CDR3: CAWSVTRSPEAFF
DNA: TGTGCCTGGAGTGTAACGCGGTCCCCTGAAGCTTTCTTT

J: TRBJ2-7
D: TRBD1
size: once
V: TRBV5-8
CDR3: CASSWPDREVSYEQYF
DNA: TGTGCCAGCAGCTGGCCGGACAGGGAGGTCTCCTACGAGCAGTACTTC

J: TRBJ2-1
D: -
size: -
V: TRBV7-2
CDR3: CASSSTGENEQFF
DNA: TGTGCCAGCAGCTCAACCGGCGAGAATGAGCAGTTCTTC

J: TRBJ2-7
D: TRBD2
size: once
V: TRBV6-5
CDR3: CASSYGGTTPYEQYF
DNA: TGTGCCAGCAGTTACGGGGGGACTACCCCCTACGAGCAGTACTTC

J: TRBJ1-5
D: -
size: -
V: TRBV4-3
CDR3: CASSQDRESNQPQHF
DNA: TGCGCCAGCAGCCAAGACAGGGAGAGCAATCAGCCCCAGCATTTT

J: TRBJ2-2
D: -
size: -
V: TRBV18
CDR3: CASSPYAASAFGELFF
DNA: TGTGCCAGCTCACCATACGCGGCTAGCGCATTCGGGGAGCTGTTTTTT

J: TRBJ2-7
D: TRBD2
size: -
V: TRBV27
CDR3: CASSAPGGRALLYF
DNA: TGTGCCAGCAGTGCGCCTGGCGGGAGGGCCTTATTGTACTTC

J: TRBJ2-1
D: -
size: -
V: TRBV19
CDR3: CASTSTRGGYNEQFF
DNA: TGTGCCAGTACCTCGACTAGGGGGGGATACAATGAGCAGTTCTTC

J: TRBJ2-1
D: -
size: -
V: TRBV25-1
CDR3: CASQNRKTGGSYNEQFF
DNA: TGTGCCAGCCAAAACAGAAAGACCGGGGGATCCTACAATGAGCAGTTCTTC

J: TRBJ1-2
D: TRBD1
size: -
V: TRBV30
CDR3: CAWTRTGDGYTF
DNA: TGTGCCTGGACCCGTACAGGGGATGGCTACACCTTC

J: TRBJ2-7
D: -
size: -
V: TRBV6-6
CDR3: CASGRGYEQYF
DNA: TGTGCCAGCGGCAGGGGCTACGAGCAGTACTTC

J: TRBJ2-6
D: -
size: -
V: TRBV30
CDR3: CAWSTSGANVLTF
DNA: TGTGCCTGGAGTACCTCTGGGGCCAACGTCCTGACTTTC

J: TRBJ1-1
D: TRBD1
size: -
V: TRBV23-1
CDR3: CASSPAGGKTEAFF
DNA: TGCGCCAGCAGTCCGGCAGGGGGAAAGACTGAAGCTTTCTTT

J: TRBJ1-2
D: TRBD1
size: -
V: TRBV14
CDR3: CASSSGTGVGYTF
DNA: TGTGCCAGCAGCTCTGGGACAGGGGTTGGCTACACCTTC

J: TRBJ2-1
D: TRBD2
size: -
V: TRBV11-3
CDR3: CASSLDTASGRLGNEQFF
DNA: TGTGCCAGCAGCTTAGATACGGCTAGCGGGAGGTTGGGCAATGAGCAGTTCTTC

J: TRBJ2-7
D: -
size: -
V: TRBV7-8
CDR3: CASSLANKGPLEQYF
DNA: TGTGCCAGCAGCTTAGCGAACAAGGGGCCTTTGGAGCAGTACTTC

J: TRBJ2-1
D: TRBD2
size: -
V: TRBV30
CDR3: CAWSVGSGSGDEQFF
DNA: TGTGCCTGGAGTGTGGGTAGCGGGAGCGGCGATGAGCAGTTCTTC

J: TRBJ1-3
D: TRBD1
size: -
V: TRBV4-1
CDR3: CASSQPDRDGNTIYF
DNA: TGCGCCAGCAGCCAACCTGACAGGGATGGAAACACCATATATTTT

J: TRBJ1-1
D: -
size: -
V: TRBV19
CDR3: CASSIANRAQAFF
DNA: TGTGCCAGTAGTATCGCCAACCGGGCCCAAGCTTTCTTT

J: TRBJ2-1
D: TRBD2
size: -
V: TRBV9
CDR3: CASSVGSGRTFSDEQFF
DNA: TGTGCCAGCAGCGTAGGGAGCGGGAGGACATTTTCGGATGAGCAGTTCTTC

J: TRBJ2-7
D: -
size: -
V: TRBV5-4
CDR3: CASSLGTYEQYF
DNA: TGTGCCAGCAGCCTGGGGACTTACGAGCAGTACTTC

J: TRBJ1-2
D: TRBD1
size: -
V: TRBV11-2
CDR3: CASSYGTGGYTF
DNA: TGTGCCAGCAGCTATGGGACAGGAGGCTACACCTTC

J: TRBJ2-1
D: -
size: once
V: TRBV5-1
CDR3: CASSLAANSYNEQFF
DNA: TGCGCCAGCAGCTTGGCGGCTAACTCCTACAATGAGCAGTTCTTC

J: TRBJ1-1
D: TRBD1
size: -
V: TRBV5-1
CDR3: CASSTGQAGNTEAFF
DNA: TGCGCCAGCAGCACCGGACAGGCTGGGAACACTGAAGCTTTCTTT

J: TRBJ2-7
D: TRBD1
size: -
V: TRBV19
CDR3: CASSSTTGGEQYF
DNA: TGTGCCAGTAGTTCGACGACAGGGGGCGAGCAGTACTTC

J: TRBJ2-2
D: -
size: -
V: TRBV7-7
CDR3: CASSRTLREELFF
DNA: TGTGCTAGCAGCCGGACCCTCCGCGAGGAGCTGTTTTTT

J: TRBJ2-7
D: -
size: -
V: TRBV4-1
CDR3: CASSTHDRDSAYEQYF
DNA: TGCGCCAGCAGCACCCACGACCGGGACTCAGCCTACGAGCAGTACTTC

J: TRBJ1-1
D: -
size: -
V: TRBV18
CDR3: CASSPRYGLNTEAFF
DNA: TGTGCCAGCTCACCACGGTACGGCCTGAACACTGAAGCTTTCTTT

J: TRBJ2-7
D: -
size: -
V: TRBV20-1
CDR3: CSAKGVKEQYF
DNA: TGCAGTGCGAAAGGGGTTAAGGAGCAGTACTTC

J: TRBJ1-1
D: -
size: -
V: TRBV2
CDR3: CASSPQGRNTEAFF
DNA: TGTGCCAGCAGTCCCCAGGGAAGGAACACTGAAGCTTTCTTT

J: TRBJ2-1
D: -
size: -
V: TRBV11-3
CDR3: CASSPAGLLYNEQFF
DNA: TGTGCCAGCAGTCCCGCGGGACTCCTCTACAATGAGCAGTTCTTC

J: TRBJ2-5
D: -
size: once
V: TRBV4-2
CDR3: CASSPEDRRESQYF
DNA: TGTGCCAGCAGCCCCGAGGACAGAAGAGAGTCCCAGTACTTC

J: TRBJ2-4
D: -
size: -
V: TRBV19
CDR3: CASRDSLQAKNIQYF
DNA: TGTGCCAGTAGAGACAGCCTCCAAGCCAAAAACATTCAGTACTTC

J: TRBJ1-1
D: TRBD1
size: once
V: TRBV18
CDR3: CASSPGQAHITNTEAFF
DNA: TGTGCCAGCTCACCCGGACAGGCTCATATAACAAACACTGAAGCTTTCTTT

J: TRBJ2-1
D: -
size: -
V: TRBV6-1
CDR3: CASSGLDNSYNEQFF
DNA: TGTGCCAGCAGTGGACTGGACAACTCCTACAATGAGCAGTTCTTC

J: TRBJ2-7
D: -
size: -
V: TRBV18
CDR3: CASSPERIASSYEQYF
DNA: TGTGCCAGCTCACCAGAGAGGATCGCTAGCTCCTACGAGCAGTACTTC

J: TRBJ2-4
D: -
size: -
V: TRBV11-2
CDR3: CASSSWGALAKNIQYF
DNA: TGTGCCAGCAGCTCTTGGGGGGCGCTAGCCAAAAACATTCAGTACTTC

J: TRBJ2-5
D: -
size: once
V: TRBV27
CDR3: CASSFSSGARGTQYF
DNA: TGTGCCAGCAGTTTCAGTTCAGGGGCCAGGGGGACCCAGTACTTC

J: TRBJ2-7
D: TRBD1
size: few
V: TRBV5-1
CDR3: CASSLEQGVYEQYF
DNA: TGCGCCAGCAGCTTGGAGCAGGGGGTTTACGAGCAGTACTTC

J: TRBJ1-1
D: TRBD1
size: -
V: TRBV30
CDR3: CAWNRGVWNTEAFF
DNA: TGTGCCTGGAACAGGGGAGTGTGGAACACTGAAGCTTTCTTT

J: TRBJ2-7
D: -
size: -
V: TRBV19
CDR3: CASSIRFSPTGTHSYEQYF
DNA: TGTGCCAGTAGTATTCGATTCAGCCCGACAGGAACACACTCCTACGAGCAGTACTTC

J: TRBJ1-5
D: -
size: once
V: TRBV19
CDR3: CASSLNDQPQHF
DNA: TGTGCCAGTAGTCTCAACGATCAGCCCCAGCATTTT

J: TRBJ1-3
D: -
size: -
V: TRBV7-9
CDR3: CARAGPSGNTIYF
DNA: TGTGCCAGAGCCGGGCCCTCTGGAAACACCATATATTTT

J: TRBJ1-5
D: -
size: -
V: TRBV7-2
CDR3: CASSFDTGKAQPQHF
DNA: TGTGCCAGCAGCTTCGATACAGGGAAGGCACAGCCCCAGCATTTT

J: TRBJ1-1
D: -
size: -
V: TRBV5-1
CDR3: CASSPYGAEGTEAFF
DNA: TGCGCCAGCAGCCCCTATGGGGCAGAAGGAACTGAAGCTTTCTTT

J: TRBJ2-1
D: -
size: -
V: TRBV30
CDR3: CAWSGTLNEQFF
DNA: TGTGCCTGGAGCGGGACCCTCAATGAGCAGTTCTTC

J: TRBJ2-1
D: TRBD2
size: -
V: TRBV27
CDR3: CASSGSGLAGYNEQFF
DNA: TGTGCCAGCAGTGGCTCGGGACTAGCGGGATACAATGAGCAGTTCTTC

J: TRBJ2-3
D: -
size: -
V: TRBV7-9
CDR3: CASRDDSITDTQYF
DNA: TGTGCCAGCAGGGATGACTCGATCACAGATACGCAGTATTTT